The 15 T cell receptor beta chains in this list originate from one sample, sequenced in a study of Ad26.COV2.S vaccination and SARS-CoV-2 variants. Treatment given: some 20 received Ad26.COV2.S at low or high dose, single or two shots; 5 received placebo; per-sample allocation not given. The samples were gathered on day 63 after the first injection of vaccine or placebo. Only in-frame clones appear in the TCRdb table, and some are missing; sequencing was by immunoSEQ multiplex PCR. In the table there are 440,000 or so clones, 90% of which are singletons. This material consisted of peripheral blood, taken in a trial of Ad26.COV2.S vaccine versus placebo. These receptor sequences come from a person aged 18-65 years who received the Ad26.COV2.S COVID-19 vaccine or a placebo.

CDR3 in amino acids: CASSQDKIRGVKNIQYF. CDR3 nucleotide sequence: TGTGCCAGCAGCCAAGATAAGATCAGGGGGGTCAAAAACATTCAGTACTTC. The chain uses TRBV4-2 and TRBJ2-4, with a tentative D call TRBD1 (7 bases). Trimming stripped 0 bases from V and 3 bases from J, with 15 bases between. In germline, CDR1 is LGHNA, CDR2 YNFKEQ. This CDR3 spans 17 amino acids.

V and J are TRBV7-8 and TRBJ2-7; 7 bases align to TRBD2. Per the germline V gene, CDR1 is SGHVS and CDR2 is FQNEAQ. CDR3 size: 14 residues. V was clipped by 5 bases and J by 0 bases; unmatched bases: 4. The CDR3: CASSPGGNSYEQYF. The CDR3 DNA is TGTGCCAGCAGCCCCGGGGGGAACTCCTACGAGCAGTACTTC.

V usage is TRBV7-3 and J usage is TRBJ2-1; D is uncertain. The germline V gene has CDR1 SGHTA and CDR2 FQGTGA. V was shortened by 1 base and J by 4 bases, with 5 bases between the two germline ends. CDR3 length: 13 residues. Here the CDR3 reads CASSLNSYNEQFF. CDR3 nucleotide sequence: TGTGCCAGCAGCTTAAACAGTTACAATGAGCAGTTCTTC.

V and J are TRBV9 and TRBJ2-6; TRBD1 is a possible D gene (5 bases). Deletions cut 2 bases from V and 1 base from J, with 13 bases between. The CDR3 spans 17 residues. Germline values: CDR1 SGDLS, CDR2 YYNGEE. CDR3 sequence: CASSVGTTGSGANVLTF. Written as DNA, the CDR3 is TGTGCCAGCAGCGTTGGTACCACAGGTTCTGGGGCCAACGTCCTGACTTTC.

This clone was detected once. DNA of the CDR3: TGTGCCAGCAGTGAAGCGTACGGGACAGGGCGAGAGACCCAGTACTTC. This gives the protein CASSEAYGTGRETQYF. This chain uses TRBV6-1 with TRBJ2-5; 9 bases agree with TRBD1. Germline V gives CDR1 MNHNS, CDR2 SASEGT. V lost 0 bases and J lost 4; bases outside the gene matches: 6. The CDR3 runs 16 residues.

The chain recombines TRBV29-1 with TRBJ2-1; D is tentatively TRBD1 or TRBD2 (9 bases each). Germline CDR1 and CDR2: SQVTM and ANQGSEA. The CDR3 is 18 residues long. Trimming took off 7 bases at V and 3 bases at J, with 28 bases between the two ends. CDR3 loop: CSATGGDLSGRIYNEQFF. The CDR3 DNA sequence: TGCAGCGCGACAGGGGGAGATCTTAGCGGGAGAATCTACAATGAGCAGTTCTTC.

The chain joins TRBV29-1 to TRBJ2-6, with D tentatively TRBD1 or TRBD2 (5 bases each). CDR1 and CDR2 (germline): SQVTM, ANQGSEA. V was pared by 4 bases and J by 3 bases, with 10 bases between. This CDR3 region has 14 residues. The CDR3 here is CSVGQRVGANVLTF. The CDR3 DNA sequence: TGCAGCGTTGGACAGAGGGTTGGGGCCAACGTCCTGACTTTC.

The chain carries TRBV28 and TRBJ1-4, with D possibly matching TRBD1 (6 bases). Germline V gives CDR1 MDHEN, CDR2 SYDVKM. This CDR3 is 13 amino acids long. The germline V and J ends were trimmed by 6 bases and 6 bases, with 11 bases remaining between them. The CDR3 region has the DNA TGTGCCAGCAGCGGGACACCAGATGAAAAACTGTTTTTT. Its protein product is CASSGTPDEKLFF.

V usage is TRBV27 and J usage is TRBJ2-1, with 12 positions matching TRBD1. This CDR3 has 15 residues. CDR1 MNHEY and CDR2 SMNVEV come from the germline V gene (reference sequence). The J segment lost 6 bases and the V segment lost 6 bases, leaving 6 bases of the junction unmatched. The CDR3 loop reads CASRPGTGGINEQFF. The DNA for the CDR3 is TGTGCCAGCAGGCCCGGGACAGGGGGCATCAATGAGCAGTTCTTC.

This CDR3 reads CASSPRGSGSNEQFF. The CDR3 coding sequence is TGTGCCAGCAGCCCCCGGGGTAGCGGGAGCAATGAGCAGTTCTTC. The chain employs TRBV7-9 and TRBJ2-1, with 9 nucleotides matching TRBD2. V gave up 5 bases and J gave up 6 bases; unmatched junction bases: 8. Germline CDR1 and CDR2: SEHNR and FQNEAQ (reference sequence). The CDR3 spans 15 residues.

This clone was seen more than once but under ten times. The CDR3 nucleotides read TGTGCCAGTAGTAGGGGACAGGGCGGCCAGCCCCAGCATTTT. This translates into CASSRGQGGQPQHF. V gene TRBV19 combines with J gene TRBJ1-5; 9 bases line up with TRBD1. The V gene end was trimmed by 4 bases and the J gene end by 7 bases; junction bases not matched to a gene: 5. Germline V gives CDR1 LNHDA, CDR2 SQIVND (reference sequence). The CDR3 runs to 14 residues.

The rearrangement joins TRBV3-1 (or the pseudogene TRBV3-2) to TRBJ1-1, with D unclear. CDR1 LGHDT and CDR2 YNNKEL come from the germline V gene (reference sequence). The CDR3 covers 16 residues. The V gene lost 0 bases and the J gene lost 4 bases, with 15 bases spanning the gap. Here the CDR3 DNA reads TGTGCCAGCAGCCAAGATCTGTTGGTGGGTAGCACTGAAGCTTTCTTT. Translation: CASSQDLLVGSTEAFF.

The chain carries TRBV15 and TRBJ2-5, with TRBD1 identical over 9 bases. The CDR3 contains 14 residues. Per germline, CDR1 LNHNV and CDR2 YYDKDF (reference sequence). J lost 8 bases, V lost 5 bases, and 9 bases had no gene match. Written as DNA, the CDR3 is TGTGCCACCAGCGTCTCCGGGACAGGGCCCACCCAGTACTTC. Amino acid sequence: CATSVSGTGPTQYF. The complete variable domain, with remaining parts taken from reference TRBV15 and TRBJ2-5, reads DAMVIQNPRYQVTQFGKPVTLSCSQTLNHNVMYWYQQKSSQAPKLLFHYYDKDFNNEADTPDNFQSRRPNTSFCFLDIRSPGLGDTAMYLCATSVSGTGPTQYFGPGTRLLVL.

This clone was found once. This chain links TRBV11-2 with TRBJ2-1, with TRBD2 identical over 9 bases. The V and J ends lost 5 bases and 8 bases, in that order; junction bases with no gene match: 16. CDR3 length: 17 residues. Germline V lookup: CDR1 SGHAT, CDR2 FQNNGV. The CDR3 DNA sequence: TGTGCCAGCAGCCGATGGGGGCATAGCGGGAGTTTCGATGAGCAGTTCTTC. It encodes CASSRWGHSGSFDEQFF. Combining the CDR3 with reference TRBV11-2 and TRBJ2-1 gives the whole variable domain EAGVAQSPRYKIIEKRQSVAFWCNPISGHATLYWYQQILGQGPKLLIQFQNNGVVDDSQLPKDRFSAERLKGVDSTLKIQPAKLEDSAVYLCASSRWGHSGSFDEQFFGPGTRLTVL.

The chain recombines TRBV30 with TRBJ1-5; no clear D gene. Germline CDR1 is GTSNPN and CDR2 is SVGIG (reference sequence). CDR3 size: 15 residues. Trimming took off 2 bases at V and 0 bases at J, with 11 bases between the two ends. In DNA form, the CDR3 reads TGTGCCTGGAGTCCACCGCGCCTTAGCAATCAGCCCCAGCATTTT. It is translated as CAWSPPRLSNQPQHF.